This T cell receptor beta chain was profiled in a study of CD8+CD57+ T cells in acquired aplastic anemia. Genomic DNA acted as the template from which TCR beta VDJ combination and CDR3 sequence profiling were carried out. TCRdb redid the calling of the reads with MiXCR, one entry per CDR3 protein. The sample yields around 180,000 distinct CDR3 sequences, approximately 52% seen once. CDR1 is SGHVS and CDR2 is FNYEAQ in the germline V gene. V was shortened by 6 bases and J by 1 base, with 4 bases between the two germline ends. This CDR3 is 13 amino acids long. This clonotype was detected many times. Individuals selected for sequencing had exhibited CD8+CD57+ cell expansion on flow cytometry.

The J gene is TRBJ2-6, the V gene TRBV7-6; D is ambiguous. Sequencing input: sorted CD4+, CD8+, or CD8+CD57+ T cells (not recorded which) from PBMCs. The receptor was isolated from a human donor with aplastic anemia. The CDR3 nucleotides are TGTGCCAGCAGGCCATCTGGGGCCAACGTCCTGACTTTC. Amino acid sequence: CASRPSGANVLTF.